The source of this T cell receptor beta chain is a study of blood T cell repertoires in COVID-19. Study summary: COVID-19 samples collected from the United States, Italy and Spain covered acute and convalescent phases. T cells, B-cell-depleted T cells, or PBMCs provided the cDNA or gDNA that served as material.

Of note for this clone: Because it lacks the conserved phenylalanine or tryptophan at the end, this CDR3 is likely a read error. The limits of the CDR3 on the DNA are not certain, so only TCRdb's listed CDR3 is given.

Per germline, CDR1 WNHNN and CDR2 SYGVQD (reference sequence). The CDR3 contains 18 residues when both ends are counted. Per the original methods: Amplification from reference gene primers served as the basis for estimated nucleated cell counts. Profiling relied on immunoSEQ multiplex PCR, and the TCRdb table lists in-frame clones only, not all of them. The D gene and trimming were derived from the DNA, and the V and J assignments and clone size from that table. Of about 210,000 clones in the sample, about 87% were seen once. The sequenced sample was peripheral blood. The clonotype was recovered from a man between 65 and 79 years old with acute or convalescent COVID-19. This chain uses TRBV10-1 with TRBJ2-3; TRBD1 reflects the table's D call only, with no check against the DNA. CDR3 residues: CASHKKKGTGTPLVDAAG.